Following are 8 T cell receptor beta chains from one sample sequenced in a study of OX40 agonist ivuxolimab in advanced cancers. Assay: immunoSEQ multiplex PCR; the TCRdb copy retains only in-frame clones and omits some. Of approximately 65,000 clones listed, roughly 85% were seen once; the top ten hold roughly a tenth. The input for sequencing was CD4+ or CD8+ T cells sorted from blood, taken in a trial of the OX40 agonist ivuxolimab. Every receptor here comes from an adult with an advanced solid tumor such as melanoma, head and neck, liver or kidney cancer.

The chain links TRBV5-6 to TRBJ2-7, with 13 nucleotides matching TRBD2. The CDR3 totals 18 residues. The J segment lost 0 bases and the V segment lost 1 base, leaving 7 bases of the junction unmatched. In germline, CDR1 is SGHDT, CDR2 YYEEEE. The CDR3 coding sequence is TGTGCCAGCAGCTTGTGGGGACTAGCGGGGACAAACTCCTACGAGCAGTACGTC. This gives the protein CASSLWGLAGTNSYEQYV.

The gene calls are TRBV5-6 and TRBJ2-2; TRBD1 agrees at 8 bases. The V and J ends lost 6 bases and 3 bases, in that order; junction bases with no gene match: 7. Germline V gene lookup returns CDR1 SGHDT and CDR2 YYEEEE. The CDR3 length is 15 residues. CDR3 bases: TGTGCCAGCACCCCTTGGGACAGGCACACCGGGGAGCTGTTTTTT. This encodes CASTPWDRHTGELFF.

The chain uses TRBV2 and TRBJ2-7; possibly TRBD1 for D (5 bases). This CDR3 region has 16 residues. The V end was cut by 6 bases, the J end by 1 base, with 19 bases between. Germline assignment: CDR1 SNHLY and CDR2 FYNNEI. CDR3 loop: CASRDSSWGRSYEQYF. CDR3 nucleotides: TGTGCCAGCAGAGACTCGAGCTGGGGCCGATCCTACGAGCAGTACTTC.

V gene TRBV7-5 combines with J gene TRBJ2-6; the D call of TRBD1 is as the table states it, not checked on the DNA. TRBV7-5 is a pseudogene segment. This CDR3 has 16 residues. The CDR3 loop is CVRSLGDSSGANVLTF. The CDR3 DNA reads TGTGTCAGAAGCTTAGGCGACAGTTCTGGGGCCAACGTCCTGACTTTC.

This chain links TRBV7-8 with TRBJ1-4; perhaps TRBD1 as D (5 bases). The V gene lost 3 bases and the J gene lost 8 bases, with 13 bases spanning the gap. The CDR3 contains 14 residues. Germline assignment: CDR1 SGHVS and CDR2 FQNEAQ. The CDR3: CASSFQGLGEKLFF. Written as DNA, the CDR3 is TGTGCCAGCAGCTTCCAGGGTTTGGGCGAAAAACTGTTTTTT.

V is TRBV6-1 and J is TRBJ2-1; 7 bases match TRBD1. Germline CDR1 and CDR2: MNHNS and SASEGT. The CDR3 runs to 17 residues. V dropped 0 bases and J dropped 4; count of bases not matched to a gene: 9. CDR3 in DNA: TGTGCCAGCAGTGAAGCGGAACAGGGGTCGTGGTACAATGAGCAGTTCTTC. It translates to CASSEAEQGSWYNEQFF.

This clone appeared a few times. This sequence joins TRBV18 and TRBJ1-2, with D possibly TRBD1 on 6 matching bases. Germline V gene lookup returns CDR1 KGHSH and CDR2 LQKENI. The CDR3 extends over 17 amino acids. Deletions cut 1 base from V and 0 bases from J, with 15 bases between. The CDR3 reads CASSPLGQGPANYGYTF. The CDR3 DNA is TGTGCCAGCTCACCACTGGGACAAGGACCCGCTAACTATGGCTACACCTTC.

This chain connects TRBV10-2 to TRBJ2-5; D gene ambiguous. The CDR3 is 13 residues long. Trimming removed 7 bases from V and 2 bases from J, with 11 bases in between. The germline V gene has CDR1 WSHSY and CDR2 SAAADI. CDR3 protein: CASKENGQETQYF. The CDR3 region has the DNA TGCGCCAGCAAAGAGAATGGGCAAGAGACCCAGTACTTC.